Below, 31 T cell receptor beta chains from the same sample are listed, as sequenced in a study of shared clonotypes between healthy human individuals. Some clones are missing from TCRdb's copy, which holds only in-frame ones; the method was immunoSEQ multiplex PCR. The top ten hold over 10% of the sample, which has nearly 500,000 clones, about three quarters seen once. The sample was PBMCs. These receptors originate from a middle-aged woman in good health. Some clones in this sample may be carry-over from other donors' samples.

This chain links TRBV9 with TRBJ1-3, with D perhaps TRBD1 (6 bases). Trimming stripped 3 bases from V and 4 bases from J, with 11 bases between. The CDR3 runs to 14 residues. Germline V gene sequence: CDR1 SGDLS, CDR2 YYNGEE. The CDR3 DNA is TGTGCCAGCAGCGCAAGGACAGACGGAAACACCATATATTTT. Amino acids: CASSARTDGNTIYF.

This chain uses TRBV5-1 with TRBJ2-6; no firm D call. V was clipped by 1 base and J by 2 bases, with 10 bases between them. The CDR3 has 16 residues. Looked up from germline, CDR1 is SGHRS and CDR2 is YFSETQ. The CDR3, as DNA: TGCGCCAGCAGCTTGCGTCAGATGCCTGGGGCCAACGTCCTGACTTTC. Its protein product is CASSLRQMPGANVLTF. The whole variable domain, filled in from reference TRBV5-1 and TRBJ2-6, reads KAGVTQTPRYLIKTRGQQVTLSCSPISGHRSVSWYQQTPGQGLQFLFEYFSETQRNKGNFPGRFSGRQFSNSRSEMNVSTLELGDSALYLCASSLRQMPGANVLTFGAGSRLTVL.

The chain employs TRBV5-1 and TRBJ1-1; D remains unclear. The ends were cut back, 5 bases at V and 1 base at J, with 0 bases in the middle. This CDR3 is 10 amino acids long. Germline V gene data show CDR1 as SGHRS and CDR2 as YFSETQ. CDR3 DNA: TGCGCCAGCAGGAACACTGAAGCTTTCTTT. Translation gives CASRNTEAFF.

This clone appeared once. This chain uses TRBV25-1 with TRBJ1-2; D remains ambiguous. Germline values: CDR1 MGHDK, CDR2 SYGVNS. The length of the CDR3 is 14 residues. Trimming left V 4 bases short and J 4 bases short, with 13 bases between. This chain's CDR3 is CASSAVQSGYGYTF. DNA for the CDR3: TGTGCCAGCAGTGCTGTCCAGTCGGGCTATGGCTACACCTTC.

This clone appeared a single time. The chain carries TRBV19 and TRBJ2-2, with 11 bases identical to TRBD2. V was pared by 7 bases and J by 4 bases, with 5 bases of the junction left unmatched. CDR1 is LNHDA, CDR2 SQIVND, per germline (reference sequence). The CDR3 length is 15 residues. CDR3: CASTPTSGATGELFF. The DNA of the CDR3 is TGTGCCAGTACTCCGACTAGCGGGGCCACCGGGGAGCTGTTTTTT.

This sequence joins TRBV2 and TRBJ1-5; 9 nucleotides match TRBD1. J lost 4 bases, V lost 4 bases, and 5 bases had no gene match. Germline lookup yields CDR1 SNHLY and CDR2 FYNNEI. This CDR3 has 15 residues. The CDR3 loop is CASSGTGVGNQPQHF. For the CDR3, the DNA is TGTGCCAGCAGTGGGACAGGGGTGGGGAATCAGCCCCAGCATTTT.

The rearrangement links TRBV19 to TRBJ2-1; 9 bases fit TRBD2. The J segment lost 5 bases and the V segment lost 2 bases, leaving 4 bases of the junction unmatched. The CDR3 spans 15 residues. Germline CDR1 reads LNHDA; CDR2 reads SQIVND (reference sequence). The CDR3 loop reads CASSISTSGHNEQFF. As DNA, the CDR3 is TGTGCCAGTAGTATATCGACTAGCGGACACAATGAGCAGTTCTTC.

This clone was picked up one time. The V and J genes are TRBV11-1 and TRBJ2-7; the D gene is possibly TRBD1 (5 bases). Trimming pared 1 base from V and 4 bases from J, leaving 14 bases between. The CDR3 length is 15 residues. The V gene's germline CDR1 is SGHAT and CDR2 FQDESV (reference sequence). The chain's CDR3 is CASSLGDSLMYEQYF. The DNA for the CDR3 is TGTGCCAGCAGCTTAGGAGACAGTTTGATGTACGAGCAGTACTTC.

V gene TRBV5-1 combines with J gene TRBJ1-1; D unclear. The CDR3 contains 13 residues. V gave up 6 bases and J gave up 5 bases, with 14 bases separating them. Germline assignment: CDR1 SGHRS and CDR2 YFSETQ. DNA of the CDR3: TGCGCCAGCAAGGGTCAGGACGGAACTGAAGCTTTCTTT. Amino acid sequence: CASKGQDGTEAFF. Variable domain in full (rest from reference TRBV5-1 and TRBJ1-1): KAGVTQTPRYLIKTRGQQVTLSCSPISGHRSVSWYQQTPGQGLQFLFEYFSETQRNKGNFPGRFSGRQFSNSRSEMNVSTLELGDSALYLCASKGQDGTEAFFGQGTRLTVV.

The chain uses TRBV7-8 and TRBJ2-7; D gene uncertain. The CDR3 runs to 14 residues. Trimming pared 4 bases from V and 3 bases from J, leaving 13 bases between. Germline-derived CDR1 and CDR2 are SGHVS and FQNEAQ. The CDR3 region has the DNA TGTGCCAGCAGCTCCCGATGGTTCCGCTACGAGCAGTACTTC. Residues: CASSSRWFRYEQYF.

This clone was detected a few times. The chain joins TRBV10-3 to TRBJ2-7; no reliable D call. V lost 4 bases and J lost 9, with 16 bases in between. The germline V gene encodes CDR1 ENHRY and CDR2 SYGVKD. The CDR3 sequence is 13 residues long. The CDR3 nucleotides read TGTGCCATCAGTGTAAGATGGTTTGAAGGGCAGTACTTC. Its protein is CAISVRWFEGQYF.

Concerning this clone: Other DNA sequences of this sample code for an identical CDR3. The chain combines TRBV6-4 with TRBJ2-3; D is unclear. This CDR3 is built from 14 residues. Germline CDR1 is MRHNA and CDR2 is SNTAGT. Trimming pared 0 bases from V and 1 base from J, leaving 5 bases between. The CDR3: CASSDSGGTDTQYF. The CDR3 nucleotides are TGTGCCAGCAGTGACTCGGGCGGCACAGATACGCAGTATTTT.

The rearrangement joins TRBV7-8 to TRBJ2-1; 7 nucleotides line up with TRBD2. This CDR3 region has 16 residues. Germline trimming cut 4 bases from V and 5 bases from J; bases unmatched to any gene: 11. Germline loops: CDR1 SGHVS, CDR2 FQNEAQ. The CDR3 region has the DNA TGTGCCAGCAGCTCGAGGCTTGGACTAGTCGACAATGAGCAGTTCTTC. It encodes CASSSRLGLVDNEQFF.

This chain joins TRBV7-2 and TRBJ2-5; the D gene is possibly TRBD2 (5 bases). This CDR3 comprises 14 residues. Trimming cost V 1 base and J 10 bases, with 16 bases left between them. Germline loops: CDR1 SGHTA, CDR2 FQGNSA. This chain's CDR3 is CASSLDGVAVGQYF. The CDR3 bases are TGTGCCAGCAGCTTAGACGGGGTGGCCGTCGGCCAGTACTTC.

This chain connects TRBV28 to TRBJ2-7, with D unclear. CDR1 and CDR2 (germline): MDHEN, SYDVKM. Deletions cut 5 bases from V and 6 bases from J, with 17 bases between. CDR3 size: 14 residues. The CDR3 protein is CASSPDTALGEQYF. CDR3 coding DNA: TGTGCCAGCAGTCCCGACACCGCCCTTGGCGAGCAGTACTTC.

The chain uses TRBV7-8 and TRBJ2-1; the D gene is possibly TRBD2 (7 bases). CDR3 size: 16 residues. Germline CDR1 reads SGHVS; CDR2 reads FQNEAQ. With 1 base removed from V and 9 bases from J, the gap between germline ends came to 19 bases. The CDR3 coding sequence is TGTGCCAGCAGCTTAGAGCCGGGGGGCGTCATGAGTGAGCAGTTCTTC. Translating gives CASSLEPGGVMSEQFF.

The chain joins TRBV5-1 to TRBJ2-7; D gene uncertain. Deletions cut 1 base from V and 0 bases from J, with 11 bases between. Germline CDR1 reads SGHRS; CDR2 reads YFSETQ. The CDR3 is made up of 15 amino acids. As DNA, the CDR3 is TGCGCCAGCAGCTTGCTTTCCGGATTCTCCTACGAGCAGTACTTC. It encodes CASSLLSGFSYEQYF.

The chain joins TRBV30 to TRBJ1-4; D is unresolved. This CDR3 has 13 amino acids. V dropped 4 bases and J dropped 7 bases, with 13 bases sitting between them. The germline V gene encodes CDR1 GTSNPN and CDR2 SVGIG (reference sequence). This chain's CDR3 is CAWTRPWGEKLFF. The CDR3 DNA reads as TGTGCCTGGACAAGACCCTGGGGTGAAAAACTGTTTTTT.

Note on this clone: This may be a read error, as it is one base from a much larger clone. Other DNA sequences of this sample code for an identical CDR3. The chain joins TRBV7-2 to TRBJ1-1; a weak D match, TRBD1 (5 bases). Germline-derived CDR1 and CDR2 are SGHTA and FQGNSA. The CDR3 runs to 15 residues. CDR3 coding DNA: TGTGCCAGCAGCTTAGGACCACAGGTGAACGCTGAGGCTTTCTTT. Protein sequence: CASSLGPQVNAEAFF. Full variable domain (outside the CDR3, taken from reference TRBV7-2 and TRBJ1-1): GAGVSQSPSNKVTEKGKDVELRCDPISGHTALYWYRQSLGQGLEFLIYFQGNSAPDKSGLPSDRFSAERTGGSVSTLTIQRTQQEDSAVYLCASSLGPQVNAEAFFGQGTRLTVV.

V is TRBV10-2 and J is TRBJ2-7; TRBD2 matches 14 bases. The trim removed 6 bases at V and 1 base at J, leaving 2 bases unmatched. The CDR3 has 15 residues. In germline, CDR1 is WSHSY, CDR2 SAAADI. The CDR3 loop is CASSGTSGSSYEQYF. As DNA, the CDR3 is TGCGCCAGCAGCGGGACTAGCGGGAGTTCCTACGAGCAGTACTTC.

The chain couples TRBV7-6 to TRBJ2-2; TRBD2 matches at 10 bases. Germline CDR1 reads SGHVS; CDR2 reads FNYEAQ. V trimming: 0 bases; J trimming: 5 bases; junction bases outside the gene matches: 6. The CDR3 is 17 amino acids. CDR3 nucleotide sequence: TGTGCCAGCAGCTTAGCGGCTAGCGGGAGACAGACCGGGGAGCTGTTTTTT. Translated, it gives CASSLAASGRQTGELFF.

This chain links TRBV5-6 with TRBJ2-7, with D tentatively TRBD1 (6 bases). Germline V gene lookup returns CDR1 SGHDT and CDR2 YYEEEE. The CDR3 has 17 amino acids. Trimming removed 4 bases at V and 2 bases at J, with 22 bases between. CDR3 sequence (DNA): TGTGCCAGCAGCCTGGTGGTTCTGACACAGGGAACCTACGAGCAGTACTTC. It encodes CASSLVVLTQGTYEQYF.

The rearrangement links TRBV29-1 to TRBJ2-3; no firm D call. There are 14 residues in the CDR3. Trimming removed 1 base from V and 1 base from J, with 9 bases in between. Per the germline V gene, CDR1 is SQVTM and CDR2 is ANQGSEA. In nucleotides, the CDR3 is TGCAGCGTTGAAGTCTTACTCGGCACAGATACGCAGTATTTT. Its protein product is CSVEVLLGTDTQYF.

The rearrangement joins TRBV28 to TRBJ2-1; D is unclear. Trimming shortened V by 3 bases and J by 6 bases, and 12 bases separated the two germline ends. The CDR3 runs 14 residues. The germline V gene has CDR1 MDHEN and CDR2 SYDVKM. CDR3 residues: CASSFRNSGNEQFF. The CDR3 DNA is TGTGCCAGCAGTTTTCGCAATTCCGGCAATGAGCAGTTCTTC.

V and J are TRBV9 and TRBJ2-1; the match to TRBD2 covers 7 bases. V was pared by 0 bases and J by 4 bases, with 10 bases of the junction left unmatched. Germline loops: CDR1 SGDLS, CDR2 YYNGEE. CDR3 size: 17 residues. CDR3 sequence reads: CASSVVGSGIRYNEQFF. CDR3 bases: TGTGCCAGCAGCGTAGTAGGGAGCGGGATTAGGTACAATGAGCAGTTCTTC. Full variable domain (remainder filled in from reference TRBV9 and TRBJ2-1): DSGVTQTPKHLITATGQRVTLRCSPRSGDLSVYWYQQSLDQGLQFLIQYYNGEERAKGNILERFSAQQFPDLHSELNLSSLELGDSALYFCASSVVGSGIRYNEQFFGPGTRLTVL.

CDR3 loop: CASRLPRSFVEGKTVF. CDR3 bases: TGTGCAAGTCGCTTACCTCGGTCCTTTGTGGAGGGAAAAACTGTTTTT. V gene TRBV12-2 combines with J gene TRBJ1-4. TRBV12-2 is annotated as a pseudogene. This CDR3 is built from 16 residues.

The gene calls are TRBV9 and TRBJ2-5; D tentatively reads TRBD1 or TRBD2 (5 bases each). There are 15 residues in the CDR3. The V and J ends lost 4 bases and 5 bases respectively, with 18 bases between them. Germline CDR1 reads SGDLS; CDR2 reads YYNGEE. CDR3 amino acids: CASSFTLKGEETQYF. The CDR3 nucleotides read TGTGCCAGCAGCTTCACTCTGAAAGGGGAGGAGACCCAGTACTTC.

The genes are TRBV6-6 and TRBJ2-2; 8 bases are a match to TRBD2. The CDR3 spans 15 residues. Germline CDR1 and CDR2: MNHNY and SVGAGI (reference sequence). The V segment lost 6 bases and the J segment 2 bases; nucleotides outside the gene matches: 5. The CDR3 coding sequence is TGTGCCAGCAGACAAAGCGGGAGAAACACCGGGGAGCTGTTTTTT. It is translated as CASRQSGRNTGELFF.

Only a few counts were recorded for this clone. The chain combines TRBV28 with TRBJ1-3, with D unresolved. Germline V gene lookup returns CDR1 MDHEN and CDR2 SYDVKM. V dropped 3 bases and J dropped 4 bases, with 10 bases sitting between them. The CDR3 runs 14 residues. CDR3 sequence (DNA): TGTGCCAGCAGTTTGGCGGGCTACGGAAACACCATATATTTT. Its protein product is CASSLAGYGNTIYF.

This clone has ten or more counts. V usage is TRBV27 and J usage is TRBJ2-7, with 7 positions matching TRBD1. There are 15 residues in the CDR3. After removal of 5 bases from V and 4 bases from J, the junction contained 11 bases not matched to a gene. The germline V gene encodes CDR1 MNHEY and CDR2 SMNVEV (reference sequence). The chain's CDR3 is CASSRRPGQKYEQYF. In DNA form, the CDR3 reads TGTGCCAGCAGTCGACGCCCGGGACAGAAATACGAGCAGTACTTC.

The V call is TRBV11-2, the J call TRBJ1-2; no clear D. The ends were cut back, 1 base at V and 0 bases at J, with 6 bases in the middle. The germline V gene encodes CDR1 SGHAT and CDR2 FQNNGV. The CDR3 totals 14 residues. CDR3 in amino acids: CASSLGSANYGYTF. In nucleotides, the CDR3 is TGTGCCAGCAGCTTAGGTTCAGCTAACTATGGCTACACCTTC. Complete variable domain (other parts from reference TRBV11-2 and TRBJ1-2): EAGVAQSPRYKIIEKRQSVAFWCNPISGHATLYWYQQILGQGPKLLIQFQNNGVVDDSQLPKDRFSAERLKGVDSTLKIQPAKLEDSAVYLCASSLGSANYGYTFGSGTRLTVV.